A selection of T cell receptor beta chains follows, all from one sample in a study of early T cells in non-severe SARS-CoV-2 infection. TCRdb redid the calling of the 5' RACE reads with MiXCR, one entry per CDR3 protein. This sample carries tens of thousands of distinct CDR3 sequences, roughly 6.2% of them seen once, and the ten largest clones take more than 7%. The sequencing here drew on whole blood, taken at baseline. Every receptor here comes from an adult who was a healthcare worker with PCR-confirmed SARS-CoV-2 infection or an uninfected control (not recorded which). Both conserved end residues are part of each CDR3. The D gene is left open where the match is weak. A row's size may be missing; if present it is once, few, many or a size class.

j_call | v_call | clone_size | d_call | cdr3_nt | cdr3_aa
TRBJ1-1 | TRBV4-2 | many | TRBD1 | TGTGCCAGCAGCCAAGCCGGACAGGGGATGAACACTGAAGCTTTCTTT | CASSQAGQGMNTEAFF
TRBJ2-1 | TRBV3-1 | few | TRBD2 | TGTGCCAGCAGCCTGGAGCTCGGGGGAGGGTCCTACAATGAGCAGTTCTTC | CASSLELGGGSYNEQFF
TRBJ1-6 | TRBV3-1 | few | . | TGTGCCAGCAGCTTCCCGGGTGTCGTTTCACCCCTCCACTTT | CASSFPGVVSPLHF
TRBJ1-2 | TRBV27 | few | TRBD1 | TGTGCCAGCAGTTTACACAGGGGGCCCGGCTACACCTTC | CASSLHRGPGYTF
TRBJ1-5 | TRBV19 | few | TRBD1 | TGTGCCAGTAGTATAGTATCACAGGGGAATCAGCCCCAGCATTTT | CASSIVSQGNQPQHF
TRBJ2-1 | TRBV28 | . | . | TGTGCCAGCAGGCGACGGAATGAGCAGTTCTTC | CASRRRNEQFF
TRBJ1-2 | TRBV7-2 | few | . | TGTGCCAGCAGCGAAACACGACATCCGATCTTC | CASSETRHPIF
TRBJ2-7 | TRBV7-2 | many | TRBD1 | TGTGCCAGCAGCTCCACAGGGGATGGTGAGCAGTACTTC | CASSSTGDGEQYF
TRBJ2-7 | TRBV2 | few | TRBD1 | TGTGCCAGCAATCGACAGGGCTACGAGCAGTACTTC | CASNRQGYEQYF
TRBJ2-5 | TRBV7-6 | many | . | TGTGCCAGCAGCTTTACCCCTCAGGGTGGCGAGACCCAGTACTTC | CASSFTPQGGETQYF
TRBJ2-5 | TRBV2 | . | . | TGTGCCAGCAGTGGAGTGCGGGAGACCCAGTACTTC | CASSGVRETQYF
TRBJ2-5 | TRBV20-1 | many | . | TGCAGTGGAACCTTAGGGGCGCTAAGGGAGACCCAGTACTTC | CSGTLGALRETQYF
TRBJ2-7 | TRBV19 | few | . | TGTGCCACAACGACGGATTCCCGCTCCTACGAGCAGTACTTC | CATTTDSRSYEQYF
TRBJ1-1 | TRBV7-8 | many | TRBD1 | TGTGCCAGCAGCTTTGACAGGGACTCTACTGAAGCTTTCTTT | CASSFDRDSTEAFF
TRBJ1-3 | TRBV12-5 | many | . | TGTGCTAGTGGTCCCGCCTCTGGAAACACCATATATTTT | CASGPASGNTIYF
TRBJ2-2 | TRBV9 | . | . | TGTGCCAGCAGCGTACAAGGCGGGGAGCTGTTTTTT | CASSVQGGELFF